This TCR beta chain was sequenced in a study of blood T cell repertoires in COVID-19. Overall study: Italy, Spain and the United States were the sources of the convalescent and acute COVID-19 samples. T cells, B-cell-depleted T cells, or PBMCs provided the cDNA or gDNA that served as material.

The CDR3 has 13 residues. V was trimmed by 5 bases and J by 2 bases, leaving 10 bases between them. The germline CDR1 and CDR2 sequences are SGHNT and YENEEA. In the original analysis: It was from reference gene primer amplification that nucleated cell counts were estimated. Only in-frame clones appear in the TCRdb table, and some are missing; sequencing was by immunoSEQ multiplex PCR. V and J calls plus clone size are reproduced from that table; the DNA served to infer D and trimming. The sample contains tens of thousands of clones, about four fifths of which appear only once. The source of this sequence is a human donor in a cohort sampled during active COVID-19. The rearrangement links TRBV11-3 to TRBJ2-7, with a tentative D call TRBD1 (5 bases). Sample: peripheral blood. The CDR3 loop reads CASSPDSAYEQYF. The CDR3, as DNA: TGTGCCAGCAGCCCAGACAGTGCCTACGAGCAGTACTTC.